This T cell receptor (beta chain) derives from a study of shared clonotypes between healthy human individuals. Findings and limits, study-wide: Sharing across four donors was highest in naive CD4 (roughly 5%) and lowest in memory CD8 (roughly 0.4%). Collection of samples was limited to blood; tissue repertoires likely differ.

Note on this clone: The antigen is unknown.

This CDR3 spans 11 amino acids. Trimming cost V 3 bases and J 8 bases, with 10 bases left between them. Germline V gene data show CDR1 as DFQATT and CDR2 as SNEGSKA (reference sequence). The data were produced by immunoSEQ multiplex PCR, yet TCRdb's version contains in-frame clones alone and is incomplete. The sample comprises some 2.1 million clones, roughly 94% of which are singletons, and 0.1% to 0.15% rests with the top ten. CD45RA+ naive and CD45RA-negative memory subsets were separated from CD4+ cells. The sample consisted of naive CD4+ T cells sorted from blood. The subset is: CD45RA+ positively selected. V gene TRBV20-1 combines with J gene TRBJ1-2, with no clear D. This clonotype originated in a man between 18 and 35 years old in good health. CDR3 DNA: TGCAGTGCTAGTAAGGAGTTGGGCTACACCTTC. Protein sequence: CSASKELGYTF.